Listed below are T cell receptor beta chains from one sample, sequenced in a study of T cell responses to AZD1222 COVID-19 vaccine. Assay: immunoSEQ multiplex PCR; the TCRdb copy retains only in-frame clones and omits some. This table has fewer than 130,000 clones, roughly 85% appearing once. Sequences were derived from peripheral blood, sampled on day 0 of AZD1222 vaccination. Receptors originate from an adult in good health. CDR3s include the opening cysteine and the closing phenylalanine or tryptophan. The D gene is left open where the match is weak. Part of the rows lack a size; the others show once, few, many or a class for expanded clones.

J gene: TRBJ2-2
D gene: TRBD2
clone size: NA
V gene: TRBV19
CDR3 DNA: TGTGCCAGTGGCACTAGCGGGAGCCCCAGGAACACCGGGGAGCTGTTTTTT
CDR3 protein: CASGTSGSPRNTGELFF

J gene: TRBJ1-2
D gene: NA
clone size: NA
V gene: TRBV7-9
CDR3 DNA: TGTGCCAGCAGCTTATCTGATTGGGTTGACGGTACTTATGGCTACACCTTC
CDR3 protein: CASSLSDWVDGTYGYTF

J gene: TRBJ2-3
D gene: NA
clone size: NA
V gene: TRBV18
CDR3 DNA: TGTGCCAGCTCACCCTTAGGGACGGGCGTCACAGATACGCAGTATTTT
CDR3 protein: CASSPLGTGVTDTQYF

J gene: TRBJ2-7
D gene: NA
clone size: once
V gene: TRBV10-1
CDR3 DNA: TGCGCCAGCAGTGAGTCAGGCTCTCTCGAGCAGTACTTC
CDR3 protein: CASSESGSLEQYF

J gene: TRBJ1-2
D gene: TRBD1
clone size: once
V gene: TRBV24-1
CDR3 DNA: TGTGCCACCAGCCCGACAGGGAGCGGCTACACCTTC
CDR3 protein: CATSPTGSGYTF

J gene: TRBJ1-2
D gene: NA
clone size: few
V gene: TRBV12-3/TRBV12-4
CDR3 DNA: TGTGCCAGCAGTTCGAGGGGATCCTATGGCTACACCTTC
CDR3 protein: CASSSRGSYGYTF

J gene: TRBJ1-3
D gene: TRBD1
clone size: once
V gene: TRBV5-6
CDR3 DNA: TGTGCCAGCAGCCAGGGACAGCGGAACACCATATATTTT
CDR3 protein: CASSQGQRNTIYF

J gene: TRBJ2-1
D gene: TRBD2
clone size: NA
V gene: TRBV5-6
CDR3 DNA: TGTGCCAGCAGCTCTCCCCTACTAGCGGGGTTCAGCTCCTACAATGAGCAGTTCTTC
CDR3 protein: CASSSPLLAGFSSYNEQFF

J gene: TRBJ2-2
D gene: TRBD2
clone size: NA
V gene: TRBV19
CDR3 DNA: TGTGCCAGTAGTCCCAAAGCGGGACTAGCGGCAATCACCGGGGAGCTGTTTTTT
CDR3 protein: CASSPKAGLAAITGELFF

J gene: TRBJ2-3
D gene: TRBD1
clone size: NA
V gene: TRBV4-1
CDR3 DNA: TGCGCCAGCAGCCAGGCAGGGAGGGGACAGGGATTCCCAGATACGCAGTATTTT
CDR3 protein: CASSQAGRGQGFPDTQYF

J gene: TRBJ1-2
D gene: NA
clone size: NA
V gene: TRBV29-1
CDR3 DNA: TGCAGCGTTACCGGGGACAACTATGGCTACACCTTC
CDR3 protein: CSVTGDNYGYTF

J gene: TRBJ1-5
D gene: NA
clone size: NA
V gene: TRBV2
CDR3 DNA: TGTGCCAGCAGTGACAGGCAGCGTGGAAATCAGCCCCAGCATTTT
CDR3 protein: CASSDRQRGNQPQHF

J gene: TRBJ1-4
D gene: NA
clone size: NA
V gene: TRBV5-1
CDR3 DNA: TGCGCCAGCACCCTGGGAGGCAGGGGTGATGAAAAACTGTTTTTT
CDR3 protein: CASTLGGRGDEKLFF

J gene: TRBJ2-1
D gene: NA
clone size: NA
V gene: TRBV12-2
CDR3 DNA: TGTGCAAGTCGCTCCCCTGACAGGCCCCCCTCCTACAATGAGCAGTTCTTC
CDR3 protein: CASRSPDRPPSYNEQFF

J gene: TRBJ1-1
D gene: NA
clone size: NA
V gene: TRBV29-1
CDR3 DNA: TGCAGCGTTGCAGACAGTGAAGCTTTCTTT
CDR3 protein: CSVADSEAFF

J gene: TRBJ2-7
D gene: NA
clone size: NA
V gene: TRBV4-3
CDR3 DNA: TGCGCCAGCAGCCAAGAGTGGCAGGGTTGGTACGAGCAGTACTTC
CDR3 protein: CASSQEWQGWYEQYF

J gene: TRBJ2-7
D gene: TRBD1
clone size: NA
V gene: TRBV5-5
CDR3 DNA: TGTGCCAGCAGCTCGGACAGGGCCCGGGACGAGCAGTACTTC
CDR3 protein: CASSSDRARDEQYF

J gene: TRBJ2-7
D gene: NA
clone size: NA
V gene: TRBV28
CDR3 DNA: TGTGCCAGCAGTTTTGGGGGGTCCGCCTACGAGCAGTACTTC
CDR3 protein: CASSFGGSAYEQYF

J gene: TRBJ1-4
D gene: TRBD1
clone size: NA
V gene: TRBV29-1
CDR3 DNA: TGCAGCGTTGAAGTGGGACAGGGGGGTGAAAAACTGTTTTTT
CDR3 protein: CSVEVGQGGEKLFF

J gene: TRBJ1-4
D gene: TRBD1
clone size: NA
V gene: TRBV11-2
CDR3 DNA: TGTGCCAGCAGCTTAATGACAGGGATTAATGAAAAACTGTTTTTT
CDR3 protein: CASSLMTGINEKLFF

J gene: TRBJ2-7
D gene: NA
clone size: NA
V gene: TRBV6-5
CDR3 DNA: TGTGCCAGCAGTTCCCCCGGGACCAACGAGCAGTACTTC
CDR3 protein: CASSSPGTNEQYF

J gene: TRBJ1-1
D gene: TRBD1
clone size: NA
V gene: TRBV7-2
CDR3 DNA: TGTGCCAGCAGCTTATCAGGGGGGGGCACTGAAGCTTTCTTT
CDR3 protein: CASSLSGGGTEAFF

J gene: TRBJ2-1
D gene: TRBD2
clone size: NA
V gene: TRBV6-5
CDR3 DNA: TGTGCCAGCAGTTCCCGACTAGCGGGGGGGCTTAGAGAGCAGTTCTTC
CDR3 protein: CASSSRLAGGLREQFF

J gene: TRBJ1-5
D gene: NA
clone size: NA
V gene: TRBV19
CDR3 DNA: TGTGCCAGTAGTATATCCGGGCGGTTTAATCAGCCCCAGCATTTT
CDR3 protein: CASSISGRFNQPQHF

J gene: TRBJ2-7
D gene: TRBD2
clone size: NA
V gene: TRBV12-3/TRBV12-4
CDR3 DNA: TGTGCCAGCAGCCCGGGGGGCGAGCAGTACTTC
CDR3 protein: CASSPGGEQYF

J gene: TRBJ2-2
D gene: TRBD1
clone size: NA
V gene: TRBV7-9
CDR3 DNA: TGTGCCAGCAGCTCCACAGGGGTGAACGGGGAGCTGTTTTTT
CDR3 protein: CASSSTGVNGELFF

J gene: TRBJ2-3
D gene: TRBD2
clone size: NA
V gene: TRBV7-2
CDR3 DNA: TGTGCCAGCAGCGCCCACGCGGGGGTAGCAGATACGCAGTATTTT
CDR3 protein: CASSAHAGVADTQYF

J gene: TRBJ1-1
D gene: NA
clone size: NA
V gene: TRBV28
CDR3 DNA: TGTGCCAGCAGTCTCCTTGAGCTGGCGGCTTTCTTT
CDR3 protein: CASSLLELAAFF

J gene: TRBJ2-2
D gene: NA
clone size: NA
V gene: TRBV10-2
CDR3 DNA: TGCGCCAGCAGTTGGGCGCGGACCGGGGAGCTGTTTTTT
CDR3 protein: CASSWARTGELFF

J gene: TRBJ2-5
D gene: TRBD1
clone size: NA
V gene: TRBV5-1
CDR3 DNA: TGCGCCAGCAGTAGGACCGGGACAGGGGAGGAGACCCAGTACTTC
CDR3 protein: CASSRTGTGEETQYF

J gene: TRBJ2-1
D gene: TRBD1
clone size: NA
V gene: TRBV19
CDR3 DNA: TGTGCCAGTAGTACCCCCCCCGGGACAGGGGCGCTTGAGCAGTTCTTC
CDR3 protein: CASSTPPGTGALEQFF